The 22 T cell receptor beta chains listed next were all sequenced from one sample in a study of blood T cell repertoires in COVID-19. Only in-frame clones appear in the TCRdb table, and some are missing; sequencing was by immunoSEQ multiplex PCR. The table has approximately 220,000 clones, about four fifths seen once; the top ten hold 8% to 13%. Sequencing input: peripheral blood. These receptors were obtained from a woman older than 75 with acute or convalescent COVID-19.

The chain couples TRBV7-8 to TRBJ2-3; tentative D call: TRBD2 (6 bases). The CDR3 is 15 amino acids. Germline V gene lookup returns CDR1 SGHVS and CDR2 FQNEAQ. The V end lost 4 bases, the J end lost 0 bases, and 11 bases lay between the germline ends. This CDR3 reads CASSSLAPSTDTQYF. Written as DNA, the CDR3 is TGTGCCAGCAGCTCTCTAGCGCCGAGCACAGATACGCAGTATTTT.

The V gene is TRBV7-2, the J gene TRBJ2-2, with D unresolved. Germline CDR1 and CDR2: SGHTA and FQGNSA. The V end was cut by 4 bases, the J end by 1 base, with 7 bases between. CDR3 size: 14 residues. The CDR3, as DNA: TGTGCCAGCAGCTCTAGACTGAACACCGGGGAGCTGTTTTTT. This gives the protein CASSSRLNTGELFF.

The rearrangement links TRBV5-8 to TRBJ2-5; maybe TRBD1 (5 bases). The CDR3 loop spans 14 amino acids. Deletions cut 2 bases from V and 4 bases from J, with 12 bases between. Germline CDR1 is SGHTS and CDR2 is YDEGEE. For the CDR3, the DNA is TGTGCCAGCAGCTTTAGACAGTCAGGAGAGACCCAGTACTTC. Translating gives CASSFRQSGETQYF.

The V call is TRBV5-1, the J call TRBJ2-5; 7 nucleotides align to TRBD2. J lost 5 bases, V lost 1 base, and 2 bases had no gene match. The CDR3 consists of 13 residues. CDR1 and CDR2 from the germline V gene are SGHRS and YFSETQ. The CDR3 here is CASSLTGGETQYF. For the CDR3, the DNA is TGCGCCAGCAGCTTGACGGGAGGCGAGACCCAGTACTTC.

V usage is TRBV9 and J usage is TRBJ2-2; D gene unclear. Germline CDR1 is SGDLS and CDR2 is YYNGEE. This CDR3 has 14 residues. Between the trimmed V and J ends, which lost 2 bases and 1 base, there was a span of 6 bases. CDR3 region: CASSVSENTGELFF. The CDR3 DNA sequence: TGTGCCAGCAGCGTGTCAGAGAACACCGGGGAGCTGTTTTTT.

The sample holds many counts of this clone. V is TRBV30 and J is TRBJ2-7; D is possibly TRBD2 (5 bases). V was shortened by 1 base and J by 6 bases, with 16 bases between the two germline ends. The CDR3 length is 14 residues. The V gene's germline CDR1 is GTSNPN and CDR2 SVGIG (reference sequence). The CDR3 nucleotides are TGTGCCTGGAGTGATGGGCGGAGGCAGTCCGAGCAGTACTTC. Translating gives CAWSDGRRQSEQYF.

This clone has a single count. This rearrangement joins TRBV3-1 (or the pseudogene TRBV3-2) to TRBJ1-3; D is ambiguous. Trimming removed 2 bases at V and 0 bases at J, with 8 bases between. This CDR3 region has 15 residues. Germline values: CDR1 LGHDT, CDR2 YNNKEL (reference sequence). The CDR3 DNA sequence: TGTGCCAGCAGCCAAAGCCCAGGCTCTGGAAACACCATATATTTT. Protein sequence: CASSQSPGSGNTIYF.

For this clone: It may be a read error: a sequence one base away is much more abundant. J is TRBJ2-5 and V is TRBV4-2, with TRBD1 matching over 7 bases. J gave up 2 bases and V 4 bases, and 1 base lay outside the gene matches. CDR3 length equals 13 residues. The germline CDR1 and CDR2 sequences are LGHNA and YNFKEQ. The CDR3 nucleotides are TGTGCCAGCAGCCTGGGACAGCAAGAGACCCAGTACTTC. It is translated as CASSLGQQETQYF.

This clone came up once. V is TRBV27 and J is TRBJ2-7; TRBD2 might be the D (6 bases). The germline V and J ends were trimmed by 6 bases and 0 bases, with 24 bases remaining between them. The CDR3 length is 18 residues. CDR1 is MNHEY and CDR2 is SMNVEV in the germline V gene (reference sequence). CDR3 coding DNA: TGTGCCAGCAGCTCTCAGTTCTCCGCGAGCGGGCTCTCCTACGAGCAGTACTTC. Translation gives CASSSQFSASGLSYEQYF.

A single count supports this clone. CDR3 DNA: TGTGCCAGTAGTATCCCTCAGGGGATGAACACTGAAGCTTTCTTT. Encoded protein: CASSIPQGMNTEAFF. The rearrangement uses TRBV19 and TRBJ1-1, with D perhaps matching TRBD1 (6 bases). Germline V lookup: CDR1 LNHDA, CDR2 SQIVND (reference sequence). The CDR3 spans 15 residues. The V and J ends lost 3 bases and 0 bases respectively, with 11 bases between them. Full variable domain (outside the CDR3, taken from reference TRBV19 and TRBJ1-1): DGGITQSPKYLFRKEGQNVTLSCEQNLNHDAMYWYRQDPGQGLRLIYYSQIVNDFQKGDIAEGYSVSREKKESFPLTVTSAQKNPTAFYLCASSIPQGMNTEAFFGQGTRLTVV.

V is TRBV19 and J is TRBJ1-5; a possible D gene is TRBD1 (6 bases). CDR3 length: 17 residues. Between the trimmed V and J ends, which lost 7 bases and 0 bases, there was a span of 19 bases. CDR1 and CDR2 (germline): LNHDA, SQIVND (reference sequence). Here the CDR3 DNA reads TGTGCCAGTACTATGTGGGACGACAGGCCTAGCAATCAGCCCCAGCATTTT. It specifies CASTMWDDRPSNQPQHF.

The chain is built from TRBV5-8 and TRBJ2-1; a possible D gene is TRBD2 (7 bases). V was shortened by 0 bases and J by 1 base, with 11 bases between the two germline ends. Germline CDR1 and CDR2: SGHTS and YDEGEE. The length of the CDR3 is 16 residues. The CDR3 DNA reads TGTGCCAGCAGCTTGGATGCGGGGGCGTCCTACAATGAGCAGTTCTTC. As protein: CASSLDAGASYNEQFF.

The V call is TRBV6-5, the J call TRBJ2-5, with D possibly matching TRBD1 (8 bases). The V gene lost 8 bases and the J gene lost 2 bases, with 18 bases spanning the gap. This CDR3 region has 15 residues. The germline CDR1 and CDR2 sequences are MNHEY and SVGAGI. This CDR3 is CASAPAGTGQETQYF. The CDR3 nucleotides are TGTGCCAGCGCCCCAGCGGGGACAGGACAAGAGACCCAGTACTTC.

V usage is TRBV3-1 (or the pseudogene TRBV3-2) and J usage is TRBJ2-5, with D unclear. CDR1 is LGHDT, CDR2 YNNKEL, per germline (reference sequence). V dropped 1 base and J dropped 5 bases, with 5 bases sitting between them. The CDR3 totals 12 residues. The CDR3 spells CASSQGAETQYF. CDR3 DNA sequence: TGTGCCAGCAGCCAAGGGGCGGAGACCCAGTACTTC.

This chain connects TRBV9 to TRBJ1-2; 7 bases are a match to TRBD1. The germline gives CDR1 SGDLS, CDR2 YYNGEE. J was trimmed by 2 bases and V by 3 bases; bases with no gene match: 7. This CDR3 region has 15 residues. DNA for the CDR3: TGTGCCAGCAGCGGACAGGGCCATACCAACTATGGCTACACCTTC. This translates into CASSGQGHTNYGYTF.

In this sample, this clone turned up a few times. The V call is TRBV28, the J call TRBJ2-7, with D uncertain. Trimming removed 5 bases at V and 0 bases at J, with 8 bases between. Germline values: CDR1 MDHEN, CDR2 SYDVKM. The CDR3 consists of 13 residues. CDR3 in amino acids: CASSLPLSYEQYF. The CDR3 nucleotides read TGTGCCAGCAGTCTCCCCCTCTCCTACGAGCAGTACTTC.

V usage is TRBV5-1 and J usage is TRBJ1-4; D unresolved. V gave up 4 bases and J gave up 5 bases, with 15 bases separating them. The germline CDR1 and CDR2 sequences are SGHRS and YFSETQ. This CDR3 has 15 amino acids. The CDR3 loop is CASSGELLPNEKLFF. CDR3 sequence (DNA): TGCGCCAGCAGCGGAGAACTACTACCGAATGAAAAACTGTTTTTT.

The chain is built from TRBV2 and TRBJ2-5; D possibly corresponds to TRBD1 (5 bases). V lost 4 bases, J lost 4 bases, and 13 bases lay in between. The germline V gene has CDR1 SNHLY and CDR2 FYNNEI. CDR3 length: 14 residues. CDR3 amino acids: CASSAGLWAETQYF. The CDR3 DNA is TGTGCCAGCAGTGCAGGGCTCTGGGCAGAGACCCAGTACTTC.

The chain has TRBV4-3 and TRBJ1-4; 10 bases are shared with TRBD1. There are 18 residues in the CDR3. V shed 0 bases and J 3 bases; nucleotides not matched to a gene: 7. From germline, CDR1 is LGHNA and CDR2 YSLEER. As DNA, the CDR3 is TGCGCCAGCAGCCAAGACAGACAGGGGGCCTTGGCTAATGAAAAACTGTTTTTT. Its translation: CASSQDRQGALANEKLFF.

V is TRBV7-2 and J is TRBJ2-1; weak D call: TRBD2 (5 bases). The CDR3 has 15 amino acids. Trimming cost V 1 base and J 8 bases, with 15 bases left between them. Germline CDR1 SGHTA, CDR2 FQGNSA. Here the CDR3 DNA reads TGTGCCAGCAGCTTAGACGTAGCTAGCTTATATGAGCAGTTCTTC. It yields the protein CASSLDVASLYEQFF.

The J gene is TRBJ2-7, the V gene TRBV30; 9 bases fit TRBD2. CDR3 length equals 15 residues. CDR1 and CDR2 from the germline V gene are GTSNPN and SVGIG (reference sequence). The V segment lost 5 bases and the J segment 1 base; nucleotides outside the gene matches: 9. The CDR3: CAWGLAGAISYEQYF. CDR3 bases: TGTGCCTGGGGGTTAGCGGGAGCGATATCCTACGAGCAGTACTTC. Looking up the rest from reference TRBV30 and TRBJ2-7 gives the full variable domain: SQTIHQWPATLVQPVGSPLSLECTVEGTSNPNLYWYRQAAGRGLQLLFYSVGIGQISSEVPQNLSASRPQDRQFILSSKKLLLSDSGFYLCAWGLAGAISYEQYFGPGTRLTVT.

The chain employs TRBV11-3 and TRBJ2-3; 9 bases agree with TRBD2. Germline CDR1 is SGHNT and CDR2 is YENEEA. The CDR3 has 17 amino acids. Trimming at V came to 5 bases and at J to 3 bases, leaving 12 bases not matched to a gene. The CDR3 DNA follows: TGTGCCAGCAGCACCTCCCTGGCGGGGGGGCAGACAGATACGCAGTATTTT. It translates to CASSTSLAGGQTDTQYF.